The subject of this entry is one T cell receptor (beta chain). The antigen remains unidentified. The PCR contained 60 Vbeta and 13 Jbeta primers. The repertoire was sequenced with immunoSEQ multiplex PCR; TCRdb's copy has only in-frame clones and lacks some. The data contain under 130,000 clones, around 72% of them seen just once; the ten biggest clones take up around 2.1%. This record belongs to a study of cytomegalovirus exposure and HLA in healthy donors. Study results and caveats: An analysis done earlier found most TCR beta V segments productive about 87% or about 30% of the time. TCR association rates varied by HLA locus in a later analysis, with DRB1 highest and HLA-C lowest. Altogether, 150 to 200 TCR beta chains were recorded as cytomegalovirus-associated. Sequencing likely produced, as an artifact, a cluster of highly shared sequence variants.

Trimming stripped 4 bases from V and 0 bases from J, with 9 bases between. From germline, CDR1 is GTSNPN and CDR2 SVGIG (reference sequence). The CDR3 totals 14 residues. The sequenced sample consisted of PBMCs. The source is a man aged 25 to 45 in good health and CMV-seronegative. J is TRBJ2-2 and V is TRBV30, with D perhaps matching TRBD1 (5 bases). As DNA, the CDR3 is TGTGCCTGGAATAGGGGTTCGAACACCGGGGAGCTGTTTTTT. Protein: CAWNRGSNTGELFF.